These 6 T cell receptor beta chains were sequenced from one sample in a study of T cell responses to AZD1222 COVID-19 vaccine listed by TCRdb under 2021. The sample's time point label is to be understood as: baseline before first vaccination. Library method: the immunoSEQ multiplex PCR assay. TCRdb obtained this table from immuneACCESS and retained in-frame rearrangements with V and J assigned. These tables miss some clones; where compared with another copy, unresolved V genes account for less than half of the shortfall, and the remainder is unexplained. This sample holds approximately 100,000 clones; roughly 87% were observed only once. The ten largest clones capture 16% of the sample. This specimen consisted of peripheral blood, obtained on day 0 of AZD1222 vaccination. The receptors were sampled from an adult in good health.

This rearrangement joins TRBV3-1 (or the pseudogene TRBV3-2) to TRBJ2-2, with D tentatively TRBD1 or TRBD2 (5 bases each). The CDR3 sequence is 17 residues long. CDR1 is LGHDT, CDR2 YNNKEL, per germline (reference sequence). Trimming removed 2 bases at V and 3 bases at J, with 16 bases between. CDR3 bases: TGTGCCAGCAGCCAATTTAGAGGGACCGCCCACACCGGGGAGCTGTTTTTT. This codes for CASSQFRGTAHTGELFF.

The CDR3 region is CASKGQGTDTQYF. The CDR3 DNA reads as TGTGCCTCTAAGGGACAGGGCACAGATACGCAGTATTTT. The chain recombines TRBV10-3 with TRBJ2-3, with 8 bases lining up with TRBD1. CDR1 is ENHRY, CDR2 SYGVKD, per germline. The junction had 5 bases not matched to a gene; V was cut back by 11 bases and J by 1 base. The CDR3 totals 13 residues.

The chain couples TRBV5-1 to TRBJ2-7; 9 bases are a match to TRBD1. Per germline, CDR1 SGHRS and CDR2 YFSETQ. V shed 3 bases and J 2 bases; nucleotides not matched to a gene: 3. The CDR3 totals 14 residues. Here the CDR3 reads CASSWGQGAYEQYF. DNA of the CDR3: TGCGCCAGCAGCTGGGGACAGGGAGCCTACGAGCAGTACTTC.

The chain is built from TRBV28 and TRBJ2-7, with 10 bases matching TRBD2. CDR3 length: 15 residues. The germline CDR1 and CDR2 sequences are MDHEN and SYDVKM. The V and J ends lost 5 bases and 6 bases, in that order; junction bases with no gene match: 10. The DNA for the CDR3 is TGTGCCAGCAGTCTCCTTAGTAGCGGGAGGCGCGAGCAGTACTTC. This gives the protein CASSLLSSGRREQYF.

The V gene is TRBV7-8, the J gene TRBJ2-1, with D uncertain. Trimming cost V 0 bases and J 2 bases, with 11 bases left between them. Looked up from germline, CDR1 is SGHVS and CDR2 is FQNEAQ. The CDR3 has 16 amino acids. Here the CDR3 reads CASSLASQAAYNEQFF. In nucleotides, the CDR3 is TGTGCCAGCAGCTTAGCGAGCCAGGCCGCCTACAATGAGCAGTTCTTC.

The rearrangement joins TRBV9 to TRBJ2-7, with D possibly called TRBD1 or TRBD2 (5 bases each). V gave up 5 bases and J gave up 0 bases, with 21 bases separating them. The CDR3 covers 17 residues. Germline assignment: CDR1 SGDLS and CDR2 YYNGEE. CDR3 region: CASSRYGAGYDSYEQYF. CDR3 nucleotides: TGTGCCAGCAGTAGATACGGGGCGGGCTATGACTCCTACGAGCAGTACTTC.